The 28 T cell receptor beta chains in this list originate from one sample, sequenced in a study of cytomegalovirus exposure and HLA in healthy donors. PCR was performed using 60 Vbeta and 13 Jbeta primers. Here immunoSEQ multiplex PCR was the method, and the copy in TCRdb shows in-frame clones only, minus some. The profile shows roughly 160,000 clones, approximately 76% of them singletons. Sequenced input: PBMCs. The receptors come from a woman in her late teens or twenties in good health and CMV-seropositive.

This chain connects TRBV9 to TRBJ2-2, with 12 nucleotides matching TRBD2. The CDR3 runs 18 residues. Germline lookup yields CDR1 SGDLS and CDR2 YYNGEE. After removal of 3 bases from V and 6 bases from J, the junction contained 12 bases not matched to a gene. The CDR3, as DNA: TGTGCCAGCAGCGCCCGTTTACTAGCGGGGGGCCCTTCCGGGGAGCTGTTTTTT. Translated: CASSARLLAGGPSGELFF.

The genes are TRBV6-5 and TRBJ1-6, with TRBD1 matching over 8 bases. The CDR3 consists of 16 residues. Germline CDR1 MNHEY, CDR2 SVGAGI. V gave up 1 base and J gave up 2 bases; unmatched junction bases: 1. The CDR3 loop is CASSYWGQAYNSPLHF. The CDR3 DNA reads TGTGCCAGCAGTTACTGGGGACAGGCCTATAATTCACCCCTCCACTTT.

Of note for this clone: The same CDR3 also results from other DNA sequences found in this sample. The J gene is TRBJ2-1, the V gene TRBV2; D ambiguous. Trimming took 9 bases from V and 4 from J, leaving 19 bases between them. Germline V gene lookup returns CDR1 SNHLY and CDR2 FYNNEI. The CDR3 spans 15 residues. Written as DNA, the CDR3 is TGTGCCAGGACTGGCGGAGAAGCGAGGTACAATGAGCAGTTCTTC. Its protein is CARTGGEARYNEQFF.

The gene calls are TRBV4-3 and TRBJ2-5; 9 nucleotides align to TRBD2. CDR1 is LGHNA, CDR2 YSLEER, per germline. The CDR3 contains 16 residues. V lost 1 base and J lost 0; bases outside the gene matches: 3. The CDR3 protein is CASSQVLAGDQETQYF. The DNA for the CDR3 is TGCGCCAGCAGCCAAGTATTAGCGGGGGACCAAGAGACCCAGTACTTC.

Only one count was recorded for this clone. This sequence joins TRBV9 and TRBJ2-2; the D gene is possibly TRBD1 (5 bases). Germline V CDR1 and CDR2: SGDLS, YYNGEE. Trimming stripped 0 bases from V and 7 bases from J, with 10 bases between. The CDR3 consists of 14 residues. This CDR3 reads CASSVVQGDGELFF. CDR3 in DNA: TGTGCCAGCAGCGTAGTTCAAGGGGACGGGGAGCTGTTTTTT.

To note about this clone: This CDR3 is also generated by other DNA sequences in the sample. The rearrangement joins TRBV7-3 to TRBJ2-1; TRBD2 matches 14 bases. The germline CDR1 and CDR2 sequences are SGHTA and FQGTGA. Germline trimming cut 5 bases from V and 7 bases from J; bases unmatched to any gene: 4. The CDR3 totals 15 residues. The CDR3 reads CASSPTSGGDNEQFF. DNA of the CDR3: TGTGCCAGCAGCCCGACTAGCGGGGGGGATAATGAGCAGTTCTTC.

The J gene is TRBJ1-2, the V gene TRBV4-2; D is ambiguous. CDR1 is LGHNA, CDR2 YNFKEQ, per germline. The CDR3 has 14 residues. V lost 0 bases and J 8 bases, leaving 13 bases between the germline ends. The CDR3 DNA reads TGTGCCAGCAGCCAAGACCCGAGGGAAAGCGGCTACACCTTC. Protein: CASSQDPRESGYTF.

The chain employs TRBV19 and TRBJ1-1; D gene ambiguous. The germline gives CDR1 LNHDA, CDR2 SQIVND (reference sequence). V was pared by 9 bases and J by 4 bases, with 18 bases between. There are 14 residues in the CDR3. The CDR3 coding sequence is TGTGCCAGCGAACCGTCGGGGTCGGGCACTGAAGCTTTCTTT. Protein: CASEPSGSGTEAFF.

The J gene is TRBJ1-1, the V gene TRBV29-1; possible D gene TRBD1, 6 bases. Germline CDR1 is SQVTM and CDR2 is ANQGSEA. V lost 7 bases and J 3 bases, leaving 15 bases between the germline ends. The CDR3 is 13 residues long. CDR3 in DNA: TGCAGCGCAGTACAAGGGGGTTACACTGAAGCTTTCTTT. Translation gives CSAVQGGYTEAFF.

The count of this clone is one. V gene TRBV19 combines with J gene TRBJ1-5, with D tentatively TRBD1 (5 bases). V was trimmed by 6 bases and J by 9 bases, leaving 24 bases between them. Germline values: CDR1 LNHDA, CDR2 SQIVND (reference sequence). The CDR3 runs 16 residues. CDR3 sequence (DNA): TGTGCCAGTAGAGCGCCCACCCAGGGTAGGATCACGCCCCAGCATTTT. Its translation is CASRAPTQGRITPQHF. The whole variable domain, filled in from reference TRBV19 and TRBJ1-5, reads DGGITQSPKYLFRKEGQNVTLSCEQNLNHDAMYWYRQDPGQGLRLIYYSQIVNDFQKGDIAEGYSVSREKKESFPLTVTSAQKNPTAFYLCASRAPTQGRITPQHFGDGTRLSIL.

The chain has TRBV5-1 and TRBJ2-5, with TRBD1 matching 12 bases. From germline, CDR1 is SGHRS and CDR2 YFSETQ. The V segment lost 2 bases and the J segment 11 bases; nucleotides outside the gene matches: 7. There are 14 residues in the CDR3. CDR3 sequence reads: CASSFGTGGGEQYF. As DNA, the CDR3 is TGCGCCAGCAGCTTCGGGACAGGGGGCGGTGAGCAGTACTTC. Using reference TRBV5-1 and TRBJ2-5 for the parts outside the CDR3, the full variable domain is KAGVTQTPRYLIKTRGQQVTLSCSPISGHRSVSWYQQTPGQGLQFLFEYFSETQRNKGNFPGRFSGRQFSNSRSEMNVSTLELGDSALYLCASSFGTGGGEQYFGPGTRLLVL.

This clone has only a few counts. This chain links TRBV11-2 with TRBJ1-4, with D possibly TRBD1 on 6 matching bases. In germline, CDR1 is SGHAT, CDR2 FQNNGV. The CDR3 totals 16 residues. Trimming took 0 bases from V and 0 from J, leaving 8 bases between them. DNA for the CDR3: TGTGCCAGCAGCTTAGAAGGGGGGGCAACTAATGAAAAACTGTTTTTT. Residues: CASSLEGGATNEKLFF.

The chain links TRBV2 to TRBJ2-7, with 9 bases that match TRBD1. Germline assignment: CDR1 SNHLY and CDR2 FYNNEI. This CDR3 contains 15 residues. Trimming at V came to 4 bases and at J to 12 bases, leaving 16 bases not matched to a gene. CDR3: CASSGYPGQGALRYF. The CDR3 nucleotides read TGTGCCAGCAGTGGTTACCCGGGACAGGGTGCTTTGAGGTACTTC. The complete variable domain, with remaining parts taken from reference TRBV2 and TRBJ2-7, reads EPEVTQTPSHQVTQMGQEVILRCVPISNHLYFYWYRQILGQKVEFLVSFYNNEISEKSEIFDDQFSVERPDGSNFTLKIRSTKLEDSAMYFCASSGYPGQGALRYFGPGTRLTVT.

The chain couples TRBV6-5 to TRBJ2-7; D is perhaps TRBD2 (6 bases). CDR3 length: 14 amino acids. CDR1 MNHEY and CDR2 SVGAGI come from the germline V gene. V lost 6 bases, J lost 5 bases, and 17 bases lay in between. This CDR3 is CASSPPGLTHEQYF. In DNA, the CDR3 is TGTGCCAGCAGCCCTCCGGGACTCACCCACGAGCAGTACTTC.

This clone was observed a handful of times. The V and J genes are TRBV7-9 and TRBJ2-5; D unclear. The CDR3 consists of 11 residues. Germline lookup yields CDR1 SEHNR and CDR2 FQNEAQ (reference sequence). Deletions cut 8 bases from V and 5 bases from J, with 9 bases between. CDR3 loop: CASLGFETQYF. In DNA form, the CDR3 reads TGTGCCAGCCTCGGGTTCGAGACCCAGTACTTC.

The rearrangement links TRBV2 to TRBJ1-5; D uncertain. The CDR3 loop spans 14 amino acids. Germline V gene lookup returns CDR1 SNHLY and CDR2 FYNNEI. V lost 2 bases and J lost 0, with 5 bases in between. The CDR3 protein is CASSELDSNQPQHF. In DNA, the CDR3 is TGTGCCAGCAGTGAATTAGATAGCAATCAGCCCCAGCATTTT.

The chain carries TRBV7-9 and TRBJ2-3; D is possibly TRBD2 (5 bases). Trimming pared 1 base from V and 3 bases from J, leaving 11 bases between. The germline V gene has CDR1 SEHNR and CDR2 FQNEAQ (reference sequence). This CDR3 has 15 amino acids. This CDR3 reads CASSLGAGGTDTQYF. For the CDR3, the DNA is TGTGCCAGCAGCTTAGGTGCGGGCGGGACAGATACGCAGTATTTT.

The V gene is TRBV4-3, the J gene TRBJ2-7; D is uncertain. This CDR3 region has 13 residues. Per germline, CDR1 LGHNA and CDR2 YSLEER. Between the trimmed V and J ends, which lost 0 bases and 7 bases, there was a span of 10 bases. As DNA, the CDR3 is TGCGCCAGCAGCCAAGATCGCGCGTGGGAGCAGTACTTC. Translating gives CASSQDRAWEQYF.

This chain links TRBV11-3 with TRBJ2-3; 8 nucleotides match TRBD2. V lost 3 bases and J lost 4; bases outside the gene matches: 3. The CDR3 contains 14 residues. Germline CDR1 is SGHNT and CDR2 is YENEEA. The CDR3 protein is CASSLTRGADTQYF. DNA for the CDR3: TGTGCCAGCAGCTTGACGCGGGGGGCAGATACGCAGTATTTT.

J is TRBJ1-2 and V is TRBV5-6, with a weak D call TRBD1 (5 bases). Germline loops: CDR1 SGHDT, CDR2 YYEEEE. The V end was cut by 3 bases, the J end by 4 bases, with 16 bases between. The CDR3 extends over 15 amino acids. The DNA of the CDR3 is TGTGCCAGCAGCTCGCCCGGGGGTCCCATCTATGGCTACACCTTC. Translation gives CASSSPGGPIYGYTF.

The chain has TRBV4-1 and TRBJ2-1, with TRBD1 matching over 7 bases. The CDR3 covers 15 residues. Germline CDR1 reads MGHRA; CDR2 reads YSYEKL. With 5 bases clipped from V and 5 bases from J, the junction kept 9 bases outside the gene matches. The DNA of the CDR3 is TGCGCCAGCAGCGGAGACAGGGCCGGGAACAATGAGCAGTTCTTC. It specifies CASSGDRAGNNEQFF.

The chain employs TRBV5-3 and TRBJ1-1; tentatively, D is TRBD1 (5 bases). TRBV5-3 has ORF status, its function being uncertain. The CDR3 has 15 residues. V was clipped by 4 bases and J by 5 bases, with 18 bases between them. CDR3 sequence: CARSLTQGKVTEAFF. CDR3 DNA sequence: TGTGCCAGAAGCCTGACGCAGGGAAAAGTGACTGAAGCTTTCTTT.

The chain employs TRBV2 and TRBJ2-7; maybe TRBD2 (6 bases). The germline V gene has CDR1 SNHLY and CDR2 FYNNEI. Trimming took off 7 bases at V and 6 bases at J, with 16 bases between the two ends. The CDR3 is made up of 13 amino acids. The CDR3 DNA reads as TGTGCCAGCACCAAGAGGGAGGAAGGCGAGCAGTACTTC. Residues: CASTKREEGEQYF.

This clone was observed a handful of times. The genes are TRBV4-2 and TRBJ2-7, with TRBD2 identical over 8 bases. The CDR3 totals 17 residues. CDR1 and CDR2 (germline): LGHNA, YNFKEQ. The trim removed 0 bases at V and 2 bases at J, leaving 9 bases unmatched. The CDR3 DNA reads TGTGCCAGCAGCCAAGATCGAACGGCGGGGGGTCCCTACGAGCAGTACTTC. Translated: CASSQDRTAGGPYEQYF.

The rearrangement links TRBV28 to TRBJ2-2, with TRBD2 identical over 9 bases. The CDR3 has 18 residues. V gave up 3 bases and J gave up 4 bases; unmatched junction bases: 12. CDR1 and CDR2 from the germline V gene are MDHEN and SYDVKM. The CDR3 DNA reads TGTGCCAGCAGTTTGGCGGGGGGGGGATCATCCTCCACCGGGGAGCTGTTTTTT. Translating it yields CASSLAGGGSSSTGELFF.

This clone has a handful of counts. The J gene is TRBJ2-1, the V gene TRBV5-4; D is perhaps TRBD2 (5 bases). Per the germline V gene, CDR1 is SGHNT and CDR2 is YYREEE (reference sequence). Trimming stripped 2 bases from V and 0 bases from J, with 6 bases between. The CDR3 covers 14 residues. The CDR3 sequence is CASSFGSSYNEQFF. The CDR3 bases are TGTGCCAGCAGCTTTGGGAGCTCCTACAATGAGCAGTTCTTC.

This clone was seen a handful of times. This rearrangement joins TRBV18 to TRBJ2-2; D is possibly TRBD2 (6 bases). V shed 3 bases and J shed 6 bases, with 11 bases lying between them. Germline CDR1 and CDR2: KGHSH and LQKENI. The CDR3 runs to 14 residues. As DNA, the CDR3 is TGTGCCAGCTCACCTCTCTCGGGGGCCGGGGAGCTGTTTTTT. Translating it yields CASSPLSGAGELFF. The entire variable domain, with the rest obtained from reference TRBV18 and TRBJ2-2, is as follows: NAGVMQNPRHLVRRRGQEARLRCSPMKGHSHVYWYRQLPEEGLKFMVYLQKENIIDESGMPKERFSAEFPKEGPSILRIQQVVRGDSAAYFCASSPLSGAGELFFGEGSRLTVL.

This clone was recorded only once. The chain carries TRBV6-5 and TRBJ2-3; 7 bases agree with TRBD1. The CDR3 has 15 residues. Germline trimming cut 2 bases from V and 6 bases from J; bases unmatched to any gene: 8. Per germline, CDR1 MNHEY and CDR2 SVGAGI. This chain's CDR3 is CASSYHRGTSDTQYF. The CDR3 DNA is TGTGCCAGCAGTTACCACAGGGGTACGTCGGATACGCAGTATTTT.